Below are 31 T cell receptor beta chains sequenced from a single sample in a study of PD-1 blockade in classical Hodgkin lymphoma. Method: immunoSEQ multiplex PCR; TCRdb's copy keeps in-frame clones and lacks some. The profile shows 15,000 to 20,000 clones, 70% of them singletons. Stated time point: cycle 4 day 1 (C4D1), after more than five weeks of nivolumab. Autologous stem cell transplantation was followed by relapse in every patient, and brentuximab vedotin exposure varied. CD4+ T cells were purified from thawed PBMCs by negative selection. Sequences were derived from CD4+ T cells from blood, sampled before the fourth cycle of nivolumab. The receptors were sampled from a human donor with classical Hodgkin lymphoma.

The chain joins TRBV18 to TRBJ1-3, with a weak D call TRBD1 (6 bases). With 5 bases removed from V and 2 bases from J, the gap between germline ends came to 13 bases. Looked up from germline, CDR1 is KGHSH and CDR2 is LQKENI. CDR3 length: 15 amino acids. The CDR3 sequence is CASSSRQEAGNTIYF. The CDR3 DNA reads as TGTGCCAGCTCATCCAGACAGGAGGCTGGAAACACCATATATTTT.

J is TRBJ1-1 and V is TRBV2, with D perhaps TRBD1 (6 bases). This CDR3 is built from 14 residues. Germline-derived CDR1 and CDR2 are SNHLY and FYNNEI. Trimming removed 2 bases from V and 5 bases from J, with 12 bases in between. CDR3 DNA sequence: TGTGCCAGCAGTGAACAGGGGAGAGAAACTGAAGCTTTCTTT. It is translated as CASSEQGRETEAFF.

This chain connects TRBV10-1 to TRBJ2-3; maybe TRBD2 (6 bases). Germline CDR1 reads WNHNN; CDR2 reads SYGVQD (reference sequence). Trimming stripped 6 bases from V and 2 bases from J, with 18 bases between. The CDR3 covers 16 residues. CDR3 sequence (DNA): TGCGCCAGCAGCCCGATAGAGCGGGTTGTCACAGATACGCAGTATTTT. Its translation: CASSPIERVVTDTQYF.

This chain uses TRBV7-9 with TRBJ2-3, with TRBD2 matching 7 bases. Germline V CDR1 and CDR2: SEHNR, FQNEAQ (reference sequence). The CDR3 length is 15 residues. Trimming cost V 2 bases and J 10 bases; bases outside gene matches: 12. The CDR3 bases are TGTGCCAGCAGCTTATTTCTGGCGGGGGACGGCCCGCAGTATTTT. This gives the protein CASSLFLAGDGPQYF.

Here the CDR3 reads CASSKTGTYEQYF. Here the CDR3 DNA reads TGTGCCAGCAGCAAGACAGGTACCTACGAGCAGTACTTC. The chain couples TRBV5-4 to TRBJ2-7; possibly TRBD1 for D (6 bases). CDR1 and CDR2 (germline): SGHNT, YYREEE (reference sequence). V was pared by 4 bases and J by 2 bases, with 10 bases between. The length of the CDR3 is 13 residues.

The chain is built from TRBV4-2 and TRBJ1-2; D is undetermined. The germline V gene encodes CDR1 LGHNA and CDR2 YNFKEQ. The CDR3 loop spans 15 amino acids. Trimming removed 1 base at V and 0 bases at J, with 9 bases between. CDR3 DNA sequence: TGTGCCAGCAGCCAAGCGGGCCGAACTAACTATGGCTACACCTTC. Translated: CASSQAGRTNYGYTF.

For the CDR3, the DNA is TGTGCCAGCAGCTTGTTCAGGGATCAGCCCCAGCATTTT. It translates to CASSLFRDQPQHF. This chain connects TRBV5-5 to TRBJ1-5, with D perhaps TRBD1 (5 bases). This CDR3 spans 13 amino acids. The V end was cut by 1 base, the J end by 5 bases, with 7 bases between. Germline assignment: CDR1 SGHKS and CDR2 YYEKEE (reference sequence).

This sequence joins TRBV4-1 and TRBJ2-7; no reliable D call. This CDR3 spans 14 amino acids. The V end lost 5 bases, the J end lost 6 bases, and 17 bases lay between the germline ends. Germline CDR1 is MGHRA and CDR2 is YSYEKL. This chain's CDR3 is CASSNPVYNSEQYF. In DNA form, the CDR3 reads TGCGCCAGCAGCAATCCGGTATACAACTCCGAGCAGTACTTC.

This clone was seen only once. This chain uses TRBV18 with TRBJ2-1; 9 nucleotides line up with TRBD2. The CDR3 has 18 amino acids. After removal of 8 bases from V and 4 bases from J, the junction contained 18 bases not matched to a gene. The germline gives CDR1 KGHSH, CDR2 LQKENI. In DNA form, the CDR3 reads TGTGCCAGCCCTATCAGGCAGGGGAGCGGGGGGCAGTACAATGAGCAGTTCTTC. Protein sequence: CASPIRQGSGGQYNEQFF. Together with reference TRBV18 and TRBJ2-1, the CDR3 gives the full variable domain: NAGVMQNPRHLVRRRGQEARLRCSPMKGHSHVYWYRQLPEEGLKFMVYLQKENIIDESGMPKERFSAEFPKEGPSILRIQQVVRGDSAAYFCASPIRQGSGGQYNEQFFGPGTRLTVL.

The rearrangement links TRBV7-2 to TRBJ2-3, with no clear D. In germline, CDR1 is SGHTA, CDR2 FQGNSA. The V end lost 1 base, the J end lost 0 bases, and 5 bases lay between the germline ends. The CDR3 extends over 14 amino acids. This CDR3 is CASSLGLSTDTQYF. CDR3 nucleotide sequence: TGTGCCAGCAGCTTAGGGCTCAGCACAGATACGCAGTATTTT.

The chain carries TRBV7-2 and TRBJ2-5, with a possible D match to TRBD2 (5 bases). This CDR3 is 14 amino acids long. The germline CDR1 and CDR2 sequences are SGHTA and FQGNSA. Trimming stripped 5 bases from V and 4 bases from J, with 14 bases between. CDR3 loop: CASSPTGVRETQYF. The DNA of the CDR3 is TGTGCCAGCAGCCCAACCGGGGTAAGAGAGACCCAGTACTTC.

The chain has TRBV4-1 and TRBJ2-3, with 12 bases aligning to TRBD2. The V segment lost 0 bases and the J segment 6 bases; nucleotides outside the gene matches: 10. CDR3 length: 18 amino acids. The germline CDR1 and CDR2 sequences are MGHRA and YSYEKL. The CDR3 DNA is TGCGCCAGCAGCCAAGAAGTCGGACTAGCGGGAAATTGGGATACGCAGTATTTT. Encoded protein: CASSQEVGLAGNWDTQYF.

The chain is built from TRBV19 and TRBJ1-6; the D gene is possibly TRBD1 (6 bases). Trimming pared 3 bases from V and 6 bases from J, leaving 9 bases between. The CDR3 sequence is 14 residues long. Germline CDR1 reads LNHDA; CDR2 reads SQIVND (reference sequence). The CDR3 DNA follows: TGTGCCAGTAGTATGGCCAGGGGTAATTCACCCCTCCACTTT. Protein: CASSMARGNSPLHF.

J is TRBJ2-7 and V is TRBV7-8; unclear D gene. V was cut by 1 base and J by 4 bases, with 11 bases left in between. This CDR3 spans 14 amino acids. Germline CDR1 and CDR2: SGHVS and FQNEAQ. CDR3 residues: CASSLGTEPYEQYF. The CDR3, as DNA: TGTGCCAGCAGCTTAGGTACAGAACCTTACGAGCAGTACTTC.

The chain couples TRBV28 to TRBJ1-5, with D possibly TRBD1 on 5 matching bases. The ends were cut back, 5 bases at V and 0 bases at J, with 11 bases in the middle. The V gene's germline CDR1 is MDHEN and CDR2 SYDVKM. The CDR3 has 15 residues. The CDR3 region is CASSPWGDSNQPQHF. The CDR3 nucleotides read TGTGCCAGCAGTCCTTGGGGGGATAGCAATCAGCCCCAGCATTTT.

CDR3 sequence reads: CASSTNWGLAYEQYF. The DNA of the CDR3 is TGTGCCAGCAGCACAAACTGGGGACTAGCTTACGAGCAGTACTTC. This sequence joins TRBV7-2 and TRBJ2-7, with 9 bases that match TRBD2. V lost 5 bases, J lost 4 bases, and 9 bases stayed unmatched. This CDR3 has 15 residues. Germline lookup yields CDR1 SGHTA and CDR2 FQGNSA.

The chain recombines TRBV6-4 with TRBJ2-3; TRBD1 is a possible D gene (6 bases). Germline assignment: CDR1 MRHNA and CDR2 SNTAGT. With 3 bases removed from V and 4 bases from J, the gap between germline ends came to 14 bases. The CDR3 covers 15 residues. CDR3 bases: TGTGCCAGCAGTGAGCAGGGGAGTAGGGCAGATACGCAGTATTTT. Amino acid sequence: CASSEQGSRADTQYF.

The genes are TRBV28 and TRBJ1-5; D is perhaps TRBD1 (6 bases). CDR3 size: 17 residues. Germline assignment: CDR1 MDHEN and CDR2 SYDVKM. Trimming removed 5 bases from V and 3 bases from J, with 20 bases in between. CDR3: CASSPPLSGVNNQPQHF. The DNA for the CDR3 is TGTGCCAGCAGTCCCCCGTTGTCAGGGGTAAACAATCAGCCCCAGCATTTT.

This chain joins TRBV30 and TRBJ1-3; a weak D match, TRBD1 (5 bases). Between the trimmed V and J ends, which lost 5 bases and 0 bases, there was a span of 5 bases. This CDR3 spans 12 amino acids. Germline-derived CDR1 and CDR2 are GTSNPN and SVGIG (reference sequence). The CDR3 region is CAWGTSGNTIYF. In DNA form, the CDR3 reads TGTGCCTGGGGGACCTCTGGAAACACCATATATTTT. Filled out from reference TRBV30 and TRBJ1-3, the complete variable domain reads SQTIHQWPATLVQPVGSPLSLECTVEGTSNPNLYWYRQAAGRGLQLLFYSVGIGQISSEVPQNLSASRPQDRQFILSSKKLLLSDSGFYLCAWGTSGNTIYFGEGSWLTVV.

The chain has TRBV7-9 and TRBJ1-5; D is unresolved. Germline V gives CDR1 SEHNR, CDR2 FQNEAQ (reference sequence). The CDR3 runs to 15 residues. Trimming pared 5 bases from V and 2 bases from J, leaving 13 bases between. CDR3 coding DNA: TGTGCCAGCAGCCCCGCCGGCAGAGGCAATCAGCCCCAGCATTTT. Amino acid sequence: CASSPAGRGNQPQHF.

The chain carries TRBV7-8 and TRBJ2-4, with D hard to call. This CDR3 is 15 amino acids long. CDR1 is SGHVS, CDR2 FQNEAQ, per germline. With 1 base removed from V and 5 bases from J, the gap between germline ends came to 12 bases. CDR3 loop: CASSLEFGSENIQYF. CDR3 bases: TGTGCCAGCAGCTTAGAGTTCGGGTCCGAAAACATTCAGTACTTC.

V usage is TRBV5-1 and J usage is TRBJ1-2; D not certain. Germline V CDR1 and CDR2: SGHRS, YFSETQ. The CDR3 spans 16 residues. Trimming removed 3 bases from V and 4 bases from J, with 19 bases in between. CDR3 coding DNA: TGCGCCAGCAGCTCAGGATTCGAAAGAGGATTCTATGGCTACACCTTC. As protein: CASSSGFERGFYGYTF.

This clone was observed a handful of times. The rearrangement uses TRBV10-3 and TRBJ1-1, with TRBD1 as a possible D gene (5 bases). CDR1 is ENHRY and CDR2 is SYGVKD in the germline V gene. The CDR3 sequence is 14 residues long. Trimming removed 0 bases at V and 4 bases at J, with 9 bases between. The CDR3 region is CAISESAGTTEAFF. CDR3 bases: TGTGCCATCAGTGAGTCTGCAGGGACCACTGAAGCTTTCTTT.

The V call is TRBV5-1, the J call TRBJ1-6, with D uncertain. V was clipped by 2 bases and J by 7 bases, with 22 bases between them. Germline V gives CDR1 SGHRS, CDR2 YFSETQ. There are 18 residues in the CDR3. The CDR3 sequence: CASSLKIDIHQRNSPLHF. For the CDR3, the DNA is TGCGCCAGCAGCTTAAAAATCGACATTCACCAGAGGAATTCACCCCTCCACTTT.

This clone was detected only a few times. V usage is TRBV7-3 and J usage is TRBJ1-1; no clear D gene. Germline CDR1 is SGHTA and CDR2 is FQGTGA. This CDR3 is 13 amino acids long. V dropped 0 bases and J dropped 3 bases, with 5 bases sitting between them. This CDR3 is CASSLTVDTEAFF. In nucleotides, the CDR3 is TGTGCCAGCAGCTTAACGGTAGACACTGAAGCTTTCTTT.

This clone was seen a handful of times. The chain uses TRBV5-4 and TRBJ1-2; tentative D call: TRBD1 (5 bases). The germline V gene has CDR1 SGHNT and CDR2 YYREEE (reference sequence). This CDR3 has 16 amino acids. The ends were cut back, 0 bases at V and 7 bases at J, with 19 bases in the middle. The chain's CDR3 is CASSLGSGGGRTGYTF. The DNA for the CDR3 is TGTGCCAGCAGCTTGGGGTCTGGGGGAGGGAGGACTGGCTACACCTTC.

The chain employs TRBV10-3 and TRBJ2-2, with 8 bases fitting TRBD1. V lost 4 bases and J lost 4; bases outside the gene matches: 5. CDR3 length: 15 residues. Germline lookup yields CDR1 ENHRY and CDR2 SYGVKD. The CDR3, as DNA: TGTGCCATCAGTGGGACAGGGCGATCCACCGGGGAGCTGTTTTTT. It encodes CAISGTGRSTGELFF.

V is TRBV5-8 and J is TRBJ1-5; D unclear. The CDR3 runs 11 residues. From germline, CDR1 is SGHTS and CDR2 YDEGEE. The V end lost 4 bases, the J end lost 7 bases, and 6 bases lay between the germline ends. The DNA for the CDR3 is TGTGCCAGCAGCGCCTACCAGCCCCAGCATTTT. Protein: CASSAYQPQHF.

The CDR3 DNA sequence: TGTGCCACGAAGGAGCCGGGCCGACAAGAGACCCAGTACTTC. Translation gives CATKEPGRQETQYF. This chain joins TRBV10-3 and TRBJ2-5; D is ambiguous. From germline, CDR1 is ENHRY and CDR2 SYGVKD. CDR3 length: 14 residues. Trimming stripped 10 bases from V and 2 bases from J, with 17 bases between.

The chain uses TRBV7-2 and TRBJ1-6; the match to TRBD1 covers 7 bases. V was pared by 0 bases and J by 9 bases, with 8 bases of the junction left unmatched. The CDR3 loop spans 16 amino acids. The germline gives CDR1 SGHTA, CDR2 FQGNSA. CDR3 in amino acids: CASSLAGTAGSSPLHF. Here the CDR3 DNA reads TGTGCCAGCAGCTTAGCCGGGACAGCGGGGAGTTCACCCCTCCACTTT.

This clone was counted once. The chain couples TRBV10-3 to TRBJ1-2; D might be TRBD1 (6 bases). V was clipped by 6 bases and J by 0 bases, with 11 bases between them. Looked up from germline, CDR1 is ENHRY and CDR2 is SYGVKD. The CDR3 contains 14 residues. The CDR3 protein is CAISRDNTNYGYTF. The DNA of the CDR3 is TGTGCCATCAGCCGGGACAACACTAACTATGGCTACACCTTC.